These 3 T cell receptor beta chains share one sample of origin, sequenced in a study of blood T cell repertoires in COVID-19. Sequencing was performed with immunoSEQ multiplex PCR; in TCRdb, only in-frame clones are kept and a portion is missing. This sample carries just under 150,000 clones, about nine tenths of them seen once, and the ten largest clones take around 40%. Sequencing was performed on peripheral blood. The receptors shown here come from a man between 45 and 60 years old who had recovered from COVID-19.

The J gene is TRBJ2-7, the V gene TRBV3-1 (or the pseudogene TRBV3-2); TRBD1 matches 10 bases. Per the germline V gene, CDR1 is LGHDT and CDR2 is YNNKEL (reference sequence). V shed 0 bases and J 5 bases; nucleotides not matched to a gene: 16. CDR3 size: 19 residues. The CDR3 DNA follows: TGTGCCAGCAGCCAAGAATCTCGAGACAGGGGGCGCGGGGTCCACGAGCAGTACTTC. Residues: CASSQESRDRGRGVHEQYF.

Only one count was recorded for this clone. The chain combines TRBV4-1 with TRBJ2-7; 7 bases match TRBD1. The CDR3 is 16 residues long. From germline, CDR1 is MGHRA and CDR2 YSYEKL. With V trimmed by 0 bases and J by 0 bases, 5 bases remained unmatched. In DNA form, the CDR3 reads TGCGCCAGCAGCCAAGAAGACAGGGTGAACTCCTACGAGCAGTACTTC. Translating gives CASSQEDRVNSYEQYF.

In DNA, the CDR3 is TGTGCCAGCAGGGAAACAGGGTTTGGCTATGGCTACACCTTC. Protein sequence: CASRETGFGYGYTF. This chain joins TRBV2 and TRBJ1-2; TRBD1 is a possible D gene (6 bases). This CDR3 is 14 amino acids long. Germline CDR1 SNHLY, CDR2 FYNNEI. The V and J ends lost 6 bases and 4 bases respectively, with 15 bases between them. The full variable domain, with the rest looked up from reference TRBV2 and TRBJ1-2, is EPEVTQTPSHQVTQMGQEVILRCVPISNHLYFYWYRQILGQKVEFLVSFYNNEISEKSEIFDDQFSVERPDGSNFTLKIRSTKLEDSAMYFCASRETGFGYGYTFGSGTRLTVV.